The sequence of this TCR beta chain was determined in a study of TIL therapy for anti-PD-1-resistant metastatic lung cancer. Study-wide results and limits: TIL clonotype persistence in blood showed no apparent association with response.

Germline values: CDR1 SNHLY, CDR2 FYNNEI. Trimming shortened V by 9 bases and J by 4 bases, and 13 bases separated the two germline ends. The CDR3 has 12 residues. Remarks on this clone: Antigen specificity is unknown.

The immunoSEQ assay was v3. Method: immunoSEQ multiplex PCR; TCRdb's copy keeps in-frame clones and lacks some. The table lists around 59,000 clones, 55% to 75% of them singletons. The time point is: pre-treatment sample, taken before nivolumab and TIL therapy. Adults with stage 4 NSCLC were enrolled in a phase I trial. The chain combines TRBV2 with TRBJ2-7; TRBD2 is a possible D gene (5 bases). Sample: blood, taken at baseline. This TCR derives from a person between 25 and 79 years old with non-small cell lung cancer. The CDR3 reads CASSITSYEQYF. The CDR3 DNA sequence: TGTGCCAGTTCTATCACTAGTTACGAGCAGTACTTC. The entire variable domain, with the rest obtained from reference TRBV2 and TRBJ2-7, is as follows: EPEVTQTPSHQVTQMGQEVILRCVPISNHLYFYWYRQILGQKVEFLVSFYNNEISEKSEIFDDQFSVERPDGSNFTLKIRSTKLEDSAMYFCASSITSYEQYFGPGTRLTVT.